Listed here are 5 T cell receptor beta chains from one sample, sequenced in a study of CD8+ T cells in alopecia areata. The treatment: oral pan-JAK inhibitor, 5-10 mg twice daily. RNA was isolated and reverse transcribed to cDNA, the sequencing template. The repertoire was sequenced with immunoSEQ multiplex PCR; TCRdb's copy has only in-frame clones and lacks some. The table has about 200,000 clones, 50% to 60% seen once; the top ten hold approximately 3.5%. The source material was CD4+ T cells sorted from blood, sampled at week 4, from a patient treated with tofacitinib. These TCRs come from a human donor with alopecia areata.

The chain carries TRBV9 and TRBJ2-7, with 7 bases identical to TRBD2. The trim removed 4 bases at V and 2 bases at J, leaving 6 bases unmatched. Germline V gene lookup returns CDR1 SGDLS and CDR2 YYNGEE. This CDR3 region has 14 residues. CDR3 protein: CASSRGDYPYEQYF. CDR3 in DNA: TGTGCCAGCAGCCGCGGGGACTACCCCTACGAGCAGTACTTC.

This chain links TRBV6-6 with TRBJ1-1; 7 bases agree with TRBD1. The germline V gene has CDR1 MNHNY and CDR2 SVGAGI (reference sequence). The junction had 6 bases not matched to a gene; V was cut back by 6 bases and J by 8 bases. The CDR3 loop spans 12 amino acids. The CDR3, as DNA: TGTGCCAGCAGCGTACAAGGGGGCGAAGCTTTCTTT. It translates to CASSVQGGEAFF.

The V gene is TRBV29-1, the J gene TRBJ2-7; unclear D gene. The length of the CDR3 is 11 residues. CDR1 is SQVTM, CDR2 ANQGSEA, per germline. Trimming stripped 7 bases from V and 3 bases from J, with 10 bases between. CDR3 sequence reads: CSAGRSYEQYF. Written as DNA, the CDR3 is TGCAGCGCCGGACGGAGCTACGAGCAGTACTTC.

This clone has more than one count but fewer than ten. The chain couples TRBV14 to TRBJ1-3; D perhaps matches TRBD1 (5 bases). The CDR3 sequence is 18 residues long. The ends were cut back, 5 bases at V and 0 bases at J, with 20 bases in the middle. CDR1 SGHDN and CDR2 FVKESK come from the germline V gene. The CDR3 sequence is CASSSNVGGASSGNTIYF. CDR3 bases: TGTGCCAGCAGCTCGAACGTTGGGGGTGCTAGCTCTGGAAACACCATATATTTT.

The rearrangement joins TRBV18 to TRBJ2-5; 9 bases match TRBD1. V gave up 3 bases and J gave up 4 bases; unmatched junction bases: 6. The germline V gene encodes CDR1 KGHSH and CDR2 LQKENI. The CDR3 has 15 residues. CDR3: CASSPGQGPSETQYF. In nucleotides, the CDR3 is TGTGCCAGCTCACCCGGACAGGGGCCCTCAGAGACCCAGTACTTC. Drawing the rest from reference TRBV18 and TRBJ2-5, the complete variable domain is NAGVMQNPRHLVRRRGQEARLRCSPMKGHSHVYWYRQLPEEGLKFMVYLQKENIIDESGMPKERFSAEFPKEGPSILRIQQVVRGDSAAYFCASSPGQGPSETQYFGPGTRLLVL.